These T cell receptor beta chains were read from a single sample in a study of shared clonotypes between healthy human individuals. Sequenced by immunoSEQ multiplex PCR; TCRdb stores in-frame clones only, minus some. The table lists about a million clones, 70% to 80% of them singletons. The material sequenced was memory CD4+ T cells sorted from blood. The receptors here all came from a young man in good health. The CDR3 runs from the conserved cysteine through the conserved F or W. Fields, in order: J gene, D gene, V gene, CDR3 protein. D genes are given only for firm matches.

TRBJ2-1 NA TRBV28 CASSSRHPEQFF
TRBJ1-6 TRBD1 TRBV19 CASKDRGLYSPLHF
TRBJ2-1 TRBD1 TRBV4-2 CASSQGTGVNEQFF
TRBJ1-4 NA TRBV19 CASSIKRQVGNEKLFF
TRBJ2-2 TRBD2 TRBV18 CASQSGTSGAFTGELFF
TRBJ2-7 NA TRBV14 CASSPPAPGVEQYF
TRBJ1-6 NA TRBV28 CASSTGISNSPLHF
TRBJ1-1 NA TRBV15 CATSRDWGITEAFF
TRBJ1-2 TRBD1 TRBV30 CAWSVPRQGGYGYTF
TRBJ1-5 NA TRBV7-8 CASSLAEYQPQHF
TRBJ2-5 NA TRBV5-6 CASSRTWEPVETQYF
TRBJ1-5 TRBD1 TRBV6-6 CASSSGQGAQPQHF
TRBJ2-7 NA TRBV5-6 CASSGWGPGPGEQYF
TRBJ1-5 NA TRBV6-6 CASSLVGNQPQHF
TRBJ1-1 TRBD1 TRBV18 CASSLNRGKTEAFF
TRBJ2-6 NA TRBV28 CASSSVELPRSGANVLTF
TRBJ2-7 NA TRBV5-1 CASSLASNYEQYF
TRBJ2-7 TRBD2 TRBV28 CASRPAGGAYEQYF
TRBJ2-7 NA TRBV12-5 CASGSPTWSSYEQYF
TRBJ2-6 NA TRBV14 CASSQGLTSGANVLTF
TRBJ1-5 NA TRBV5-1 CASSSTGDSNQPQHF
TRBJ2-2 NA TRBV10-2 CASSVGYRTGELFF
TRBJ1-2 NA TRBV7-2 CASSRWGGGYTF
TRBJ1-1 NA TRBV10-3 CAIKRSGMNTEAFF
TRBJ2-2 NA TRBV19 CASSMRLINTGELFF
TRBJ2-7 NA TRBV25-1 CASKGGRYEQYF
TRBJ2-5 NA TRBV11-1 CASSRDTVQETQYF
TRBJ2-7 NA TRBV5-4 CASSLRGQAYEQYF
TRBJ1-4 NA TRBV28 CASGGYNEKLFF
TRBJ2-1 TRBD2 TRBV6-5 CASSYSTGGPFEQFF
TRBJ1-6 TRBD1 TRBV19 CASSIAGQGSNSPLHF
TRBJ2-2 TRBD1 TRBV6-1 CASSARDRNTGELFF
TRBJ2-1 TRBD1 TRBV11-3 CASSPTGTESEQFF
TRBJ2-1 NA TRBV30 CAWSGNEQFF
TRBJ2-5 NA TRBV2 CASSDGGRAQETQYF
TRBJ2-1 TRBD2 TRBV27 CASSLLLLAGERNEQFF
TRBJ1-4 TRBD1 TRBV30 CAWSAGQGAAEKLFF
TRBJ2-1 TRBD2 TRBV28 CASSPLGSGAPFGQFF
TRBJ2-1 TRBD1 TRBV7-8 CASSFLDRGLYNEQFF
TRBJ1-1 NA TRBV25-1 CASSRNTEAFF
TRBJ1-1 NA TRBV6-5 CASSRGLRAETEAFF
TRBJ1-2 NA TRBV2 CASSYVGDYGYTF
TRBJ2-7 NA TRBV28 CASLSGTTTSYEQYF
TRBJ2-3 NA TRBV7-8 CASSRAGFGTDTQYF
TRBJ1-3 NA TRBV2 CASQPGTPYSGNTIYF
TRBJ2-7 NA TRBV6-1 CASSDGAVHSYEQYF
TRBJ1-4 NA TRBV18 CASADSSSEKLFF
TRBJ2-2 NA TRBV7-2 CASSLFFGASTGELFF
TRBJ1-4 TRBD1 TRBV28 CASSPDRPDEKLFF
TRBJ2-1 NA TRBV6-1 CASDREASNEQFF
TRBJ1-5 NA TRBV7-2 CASSLSGDGNQPQHF
TRBJ1-5 NA TRBV2 CASSEKDVQPQHF
TRBJ1-2 NA TRBV18 CASSPARGNGYTF
TRBJ1-4 NA TRBV19 CASRPGYEKLFF
TRBJ1-1 NA TRBV5-6 CASSLGWTVSEAFF